This T cell receptor delta chain was sequenced in a study of human gamma delta and Vdelta1 T cells. Germline CDR1 is TSWWSYY and CDR2 is QGS. The CDR3 length is 23 residues. The junction had 27 bases not matched to a gene; V was cut back by 2 bases and J by 2 bases. TCRdb reran clone calling via CATT on the PCR reads. The table shows some 14,000 delta-chain clones, with around 50% occurring only once. This clone came up a few times. Its antigen remains unidentified. V and J are TRDV1 and TRDJ1, with TRDD3 matching 9 bases. The receptor was derived from a human donor in good health. The sample comprised Vdelta1 gamma-delta T cells from blood grown in culture (DOT cells). The CDR3 spells CALGESPTGPLTGGIYGTDKLIF. The CDR3 DNA sequence: TGTGCTCTTGGGGAATCTCCTACGGGTCCCCTCACTGGGGGAATATACGGGACCGATAAACTCATCTTT.